These T cell receptor beta chains were read from a single sample in a study of shared clonotypes between healthy human individuals. The protocol was immunoSEQ multiplex PCR, while the TCRdb copy is restricted to in-frame clones and leaves out a portion. The sample shows about 690,000 clones, roughly 87% of them seen only once. The sequencing sample was made of memory CD8+ T cells from PBMCs. The receptors stem from a man younger than 35 in good health. Some clones in this sample may be carry-over from other donors' samples. The CDR3 runs from the conserved cysteine through the conserved F or W. The D gene is left open where the match is weak. Not every row has a clone size; where given, it reads once, few, many or a size class.

j_call: TRBJ2-7
v_call: TRBV12-5
d_call: TRBD1
cdr3_length: 10
clone_size: -
cdr3_aa: CTPGGHEQYF
cdr3_nt: TGCACTCCAGGGGGCCACGAGCAGTACTTC

j_call: TRBJ2-7
v_call: TRBV6-5
d_call: -
cdr3_length: 15
clone_size: -
cdr3_aa: CASSLTGPTNYEQYF
cdr3_nt: TGTGCCAGCAGCTTAACAGGGCCCACCAACTACGAGCAGTACTTC

j_call: TRBJ1-2
v_call: TRBV7-8
d_call: -
cdr3_length: 13
clone_size: -
cdr3_aa: CASSSRDDYGYTF
cdr3_nt: TGTGCCAGCAGCTCAAGGGATGACTATGGCTACACCTTC

j_call: TRBJ1-5
v_call: TRBV7-6
d_call: -
cdr3_length: 13
clone_size: -
cdr3_aa: CASSLNSNQPQHF
cdr3_nt: TGTGCCAGCAGCTTAAACAGCAATCAGCCCCAGCATTTT

j_call: TRBJ2-7
v_call: TRBV10-1
d_call: -
cdr3_length: 15
clone_size: -
cdr3_aa: CASSETVAVSDEQYF
cdr3_nt: TGCGCCAGCAGTGAGACGGTTGCAGTATCAGACGAGCAGTACTTC

j_call: TRBJ2-1
v_call: TRBV19
d_call: TRBD2
cdr3_length: 15
clone_size: -
cdr3_aa: CASSALAGPYNEQFF
cdr3_nt: TGTGCCAGTAGTGCACTAGCGGGACCCTACAATGAGCAGTTCTTC

j_call: TRBJ2-1
v_call: TRBV5-1
d_call: -
cdr3_length: 14
clone_size: -
cdr3_aa: CASSWGPSYNEQFF
cdr3_nt: TGCGCCAGCAGCTGGGGACCCTCCTACAATGAGCAGTTCTTC

j_call: TRBJ2-7
v_call: TRBV7-6
d_call: TRBD2
cdr3_length: 13
clone_size: -
cdr3_aa: CASSSRDYSEQYF
cdr3_nt: TGTGCCAGCAGCTCCCGGGACTACTCCGAGCAGTACTTC

j_call: TRBJ2-5
v_call: TRBV7-9
d_call: TRBD1
cdr3_length: 17
clone_size: -
cdr3_aa: CASSLGTGGLGQETQYF
cdr3_nt: TGTGCCAGCAGCCTCGGGACAGGGGGCCTGGGGCAAGAGACCCAGTACTTC

j_call: TRBJ1-1
v_call: TRBV19
d_call: -
cdr3_length: 13
clone_size: -
cdr3_aa: CASRARMNTEAFF
cdr3_nt: TGTGCCAGTAGGGCCCGGATGAACACTGAAGCTTTCTTT

j_call: TRBJ2-7
v_call: TRBV27
d_call: -
cdr3_length: 16
clone_size: -
cdr3_aa: CASSQQDRPTHDEQYF
cdr3_nt: TGTGCCAGCAGCCAGCAGGACAGACCAACTCACGACGAGCAGTACTTC

j_call: TRBJ2-1
v_call: TRBV7-2
d_call: TRBD2
cdr3_length: 15
clone_size: -
cdr3_aa: CASSFLAGDYNEQFF
cdr3_nt: TGTGCCAGCAGCTTTTTAGCGGGAGATTACAATGAGCAGTTCTTC

j_call: TRBJ2-1
v_call: TRBV5-6
d_call: TRBD2
cdr3_length: 16
clone_size: -
cdr3_aa: CASSSTGTSGRYEQFF
cdr3_nt: TGTGCCAGCAGCTCCACCGGGACTAGCGGGAGGTATGAGCAGTTCTTC

j_call: TRBJ1-4
v_call: TRBV19
d_call: -
cdr3_length: 14
clone_size: -
cdr3_aa: CASSLGPIWEKLFF
cdr3_nt: TGTGCCAGCTCCCTCGGGCCGATCTGGGAAAAACTGTTTTTT

j_call: TRBJ2-3
v_call: TRBV4-3
d_call: -
cdr3_length: 14
clone_size: -
cdr3_aa: CASSPTSETDTQYF
cdr3_nt: TGCGCCAGCAGCCCGACCTCGGAGACAGATACGCAGTATTTT

j_call: TRBJ2-2
v_call: TRBV7-9
d_call: TRBD1
cdr3_length: 15
clone_size: -
cdr3_aa: CASSGGTGGDGELFF
cdr3_nt: TGTGCCAGCAGCGGTGGGACAGGGGGCGACGGGGAGCTGTTTTTT

j_call: TRBJ2-5
v_call: TRBV11-2
d_call: TRBD2
cdr3_length: 15
clone_size: -
cdr3_aa: CASSRFSGVLETQYF
cdr3_nt: TGTGCCAGCAGCCGGTTCAGCGGGGTCCTTGAGACCCAGTACTTC

j_call: TRBJ2-3
v_call: TRBV30
d_call: TRBD1
cdr3_length: 13
clone_size: once
cdr3_aa: CAWIGQGADTQYF
cdr3_nt: TGTGCCTGGATTGGACAGGGAGCAGATACGCAGTATTTT

j_call: TRBJ2-2
v_call: TRBV4-1
d_call: -
cdr3_length: 14
clone_size: -
cdr3_aa: CASSQVGGTGELFF
cdr3_nt: TGCGCCAGCAGCCAAGTTGGGGGCACCGGGGAGCTGTTTTTT

j_call: TRBJ2-4
v_call: TRBV7-9
d_call: -
cdr3_length: 13
clone_size: once
cdr3_aa: CASRPPAKNIQYF
cdr3_nt: TGTGCCAGCCGACCGCCGGCCAAAAACATTCAGTACTTC

j_call: TRBJ1-2
v_call: TRBV5-6
d_call: -
cdr3_length: 13
clone_size: -
cdr3_aa: CASSLGTAYGYTF
cdr3_nt: TGTGCCAGCAGCTTGGGGACAGCCTATGGCTACACCTTC

j_call: TRBJ1-1
v_call: TRBV5-4
d_call: -
cdr3_length: 18
clone_size: -
cdr3_aa: CASSGAPKDQVMDTEAFF
cdr3_nt: TGTGCCAGCAGCGGGGCACCAAAGGACCAGGTAATGGACACTGAAGCTTTCTTT

j_call: TRBJ1-1
v_call: TRBV2
d_call: -
cdr3_length: 13
clone_size: -
cdr3_aa: CASMEPGDPEAFF
cdr3_nt: TGTGCCAGCATGGAACCAGGGGACCCTGAAGCTTTCTTT

j_call: TRBJ2-2
v_call: TRBV27
d_call: -
cdr3_length: 14
clone_size: -
cdr3_aa: CASRAFANTGELFF
cdr3_nt: TGTGCCAGCAGGGCATTCGCGAACACCGGGGAGCTGTTTTTT

j_call: TRBJ2-7
v_call: TRBV9
d_call: -
cdr3_length: 14
clone_size: -
cdr3_aa: CASSPGSQGYEQYF
cdr3_nt: TGTGCCAGCAGCCCCGGAAGCCAAGGTTACGAGCAGTACTTC

j_call: TRBJ2-3
v_call: TRBV11-2
d_call: -
cdr3_length: 16
clone_size: -
cdr3_aa: CASSLGTGQHPFVKYF
cdr3_nt: TGTGCCAGCAGCTTAGGTACTGGACAGCACCCCTTCGTTAAGTATTTT

j_call: TRBJ2-2
v_call: TRBV7-9
d_call: -
cdr3_length: 15
clone_size: -
cdr3_aa: CASSPAVLAYGELFF
cdr3_nt: TGTGCCAGCAGCCCAGCAGTGCTGGCATACGGGGAGCTGTTTTTT

j_call: TRBJ2-5
v_call: TRBV9
d_call: TRBD2
cdr3_length: 17
clone_size: -
cdr3_aa: CASSVGALAGAQETQYF
cdr3_nt: TGTGCCAGCAGCGTAGGTGCTCTAGCGGGAGCACAAGAGACCCAGTACTTC

j_call: TRBJ2-3
v_call: TRBV19
d_call: -
cdr3_length: 16
clone_size: once
cdr3_aa: CASSVLTLPSTDTQYF
cdr3_nt: TGTGCCAGTAGTGTACTGACTCTTCCTAGCACAGATACGCAGTATTTT

j_call: TRBJ1-2
v_call: TRBV5-1
d_call: TRBD1
cdr3_length: 15
clone_size: -
cdr3_aa: CASSPGDSGPYGYTF
cdr3_nt: TGTGCCAGCAGCCCGGGGGACAGTGGCCCCTATGGCTACACCTTC

j_call: TRBJ1-1
v_call: TRBV19
d_call: -
cdr3_length: 12
clone_size: -
cdr3_aa: CASTEGSTEAFF
cdr3_nt: TGTGCCAGTACAGAGGGGAGCACTGAAGCTTTCTTT

j_call: TRBJ1-2
v_call: TRBV5-4
d_call: -
cdr3_length: 14
clone_size: -
cdr3_aa: CTSSLAGLPYGYTF
cdr3_nt: TGTACCAGCAGCTTGGCCGGGCTGCCATATGGCTACACCTTC

j_call: TRBJ2-5
v_call: TRBV7-9
d_call: TRBD2
cdr3_length: 16
clone_size: -
cdr3_aa: CASSPPLAGTGETQYF
cdr3_nt: TGTGCCAGCAGCCCGCCCCTAGCGGGTACTGGGGAGACCCAGTACTTC

j_call: TRBJ1-1
v_call: TRBV5-4
d_call: -
cdr3_length: 15
clone_size: -
cdr3_aa: CASSSPSTGSGEAFF
cdr3_nt: TGTGCCAGCAGCTCCCCATCGACGGGTAGCGGGGAAGCTTTCTTT

j_call: TRBJ2-1
v_call: TRBV19
d_call: -
cdr3_length: 15
clone_size: -
cdr3_aa: CASSIGASLVNEQFF
cdr3_nt: TGTGCCAGTAGTATAGGGGCTAGCCTGGTCAATGAGCAGTTCTTC

j_call: TRBJ2-5
v_call: TRBV9
d_call: -
cdr3_length: 13
clone_size: -
cdr3_aa: CASSGRYQETQYF
cdr3_nt: TGTGCCAGCAGCGGACGGTACCAAGAGACCCAGTACTTC

j_call: TRBJ2-7
v_call: TRBV29-1
d_call: -
cdr3_length: 15
clone_size: -
cdr3_aa: CSVEVSSLRYSEQYF
cdr3_nt: TGCAGCGTTGAAGTTTCATCCCTCCGGTACTCCGAGCAGTACTTC

j_call: TRBJ1-4
v_call: TRBV30
d_call: -
cdr3_length: 13
clone_size: few
cdr3_aa: CAWSWAGNEKLFF
cdr3_nt: TGTGCCTGGAGTTGGGCAGGGAATGAAAAACTGTTTTTT

j_call: TRBJ2-7
v_call: TRBV5-1
d_call: -
cdr3_length: 14
clone_size: -
cdr3_aa: CASSSSRDAVEQYF
cdr3_nt: TGCGCCAGCAGCTCGTCCCGGGACGCGGTGGAGCAGTACTTC

j_call: TRBJ1-5
v_call: TRBV7-9
d_call: -
cdr3_length: 15
clone_size: -
cdr3_aa: CASSLGGAGNQPQHF
cdr3_nt: TGTGCCAGCAGCTTAGGGGGGGCCGGCAATCAGCCCCAGCATTTT

j_call: TRBJ2-3
v_call: TRBV9
d_call: -
cdr3_length: 15
clone_size: once
cdr3_aa: CASSVGDFHTDTQYF
cdr3_nt: TGTGCCAGCAGCGTGGGGGACTTCCACACAGATACGCAGTATTTT

j_call: TRBJ1-2
v_call: TRBV28
d_call: -
cdr3_length: 14
clone_size: -
cdr3_aa: CASSLFEGNYGYTF
cdr3_nt: TGTGCCAGCAGTTTATTCGAGGGAAACTATGGCTACACCTTC

j_call: TRBJ2-1
v_call: TRBV4-2
d_call: -
cdr3_length: 15
clone_size: many
cdr3_aa: CASSQLANSYNEQFF
cdr3_nt: TGTGCCAGCAGCCAACTAGCGAACTCCTACAATGAGCAGTTCTTC

j_call: TRBJ1-1
v_call: TRBV2
d_call: TRBD1
cdr3_length: 11
clone_size: -
cdr3_aa: CARGQGTEAFF
cdr3_nt: TGTGCCAGGGGACAGGGGACTGAAGCTTTCTTT

j_call: TRBJ1-5
v_call: TRBV7-9
d_call: -
cdr3_length: 15
clone_size: -
cdr3_aa: CASSLKGPDNQPQHF
cdr3_nt: TGTGCCAGCAGCTTAAAGGGGCCAGACAATCAGCCCCAGCATTTT

j_call: TRBJ1-3
v_call: TRBV11-2
d_call: -
cdr3_length: 15
clone_size: -
cdr3_aa: CASTGTFGTGNTIYF
cdr3_nt: TGTGCCAGCACCGGGACGTTCGGAACTGGAAACACCATATATTTT

j_call: TRBJ2-7
v_call: TRBV19
d_call: -
cdr3_length: 13
clone_size: -
cdr3_aa: CASKKENSYEQYF
cdr3_nt: TGTGCCAGTAAGAAGGAGAACTCCTACGAGCAGTACTTC

j_call: TRBJ1-1
v_call: TRBV10-2
d_call: -
cdr3_length: 13
clone_size: -
cdr3_aa: CASSESGGGEAFF
cdr3_nt: TGCGCCAGCAGTGAGTCAGGGGGGGGAGAAGCTTTCTTT

j_call: TRBJ2-2
v_call: TRBV5-8
d_call: -
cdr3_length: 16
clone_size: -
cdr3_aa: CASSFHGIRNTGELFF
cdr3_nt: TGTGCCAGCAGCTTTCACGGAATTAGGAACACCGGGGAGCTGTTTTTT